This T cell receptor (beta chain) was sequenced for a study of blood T cell repertoires in COVID-19 (dated by TCRdb to the early 2020s). Background for the entire study: Samples covering the acute and convalescent phases of COVID-19 were provided by collaborators in the United States, Italy and Spain. Sample metadata almost always included a de-identified subject ID, COVID-19 status, age in years and sex. Subjects who had been exposed to COVID-19, were actively infected with it, or had recovered from it provided the deeply sampled blood TCRbeta repertoires that made up the dataset. Where HLA class I and class II types were available, the types were taken from metadata supplied by the sample provider, not from assay-based typing. The prospective study material was composed of cDNA or gDNA derived from T cells, B-cell-depleted T cells, or PBMCs. Samples came from the ongoing ImmuneRACE study (first 160 participants) plus 1,254 subjects from 6 global collaborators. The repertoires were released in a freely available public database meant as a resource for research on the immune response to SARS-CoV-2. Overall study outcomes, separate from this receptor: The amount of clinical and demographic metadata varied by source and participant and was provided uncurated.

TCRbeta CDR3 regions were amplified from genomic DNA by means of the immunoSEQ Assay, a bias-controlled multiplex PCR. The authors' pipeline ran thus. Nucleated cell counts per sample were estimated from amplification of reference gene primers within the assay. To quantify the absolute abundance of each unique TCRbeta CDR3 rearrangement, sequence reads were collapsed and filtered. For each sample, productive Simpson clonality was calculated by taking the square root of Simpson's diversity index across productive rearrangements. The clones in this table, taken by TCRdb from immuneACCESS, are in-frame only. Not every clone is retained; where verified, under half of the shortfall comes from an unresolved V gene, and the cause of the rest is unknown. V, J and clone size are taken as reported in that table, and D and trimming were inferred from the DNA itself. The sample table records 130,000 or so clones; 80% of these occur just once. 16% of the sample is in the top ten clones.

Reading from cysteine to phenylalanine, the CDR3 counts 11 amino acids. The DNA shown is the 33-base CDR3, in frame from base 1. V lost 4 bases and J lost 5 bases; the stretch between them is 5 bases long. Per the germline V gene, SGHVS is the CDR1 and FNYEAQ is the CDR2. Turning to this clone: Its antigen is still unknown. No quality values exist for individual bases; no much larger clone is one base distant.

The collaborating institutions used their own protocols to collect whole blood in K2EDTA tubes. For TCRbeta analysis, collaborators shipped samples in one of three forms: frozen whole blood, isolated PBMCs, or DNA extracted from either of those sample types. The clonotype originates from a man between 60 and 70 years old with active or convalescent COVID-19. The sequenced material came from peripheral blood. The sequence links TRBV7-6 to TRBJ2-5; no confident D gene assignment can be made. The bases read TGTGCCAGCAGCTCATTGGAGACCCAGTACTTC. It translates to CASSSLETQYF.